A selection of T cell receptor beta chains follows, all from one sample in a study of blood T cell repertoires in COVID-19. Produced via immunoSEQ multiplex PCR; TCRdb's table is partial and in-frame only. Among some 88,000 clones listed, 91% were seen once. Sequenced material: peripheral blood. All receptors derive from a human donor with active COVID-19. The donor label of this sample is uncertain. Both conserved end residues are part of each CDR3. D genes are given only for firm matches. Clone sizes are given selectively: once, few, many, or a class where the clone is expanded.

D gene: -; clone size: once; J gene: TRBJ2-1; CDR3 length: 14; V gene: TRBV5-6; CDR3 protein: CASSLRGSYNEQFF; CDR3 DNA: TGTGCCAGCAGCTTGAGAGGATCCTACAATGAGCAGTTCTTC
D gene: -; clone size: -; J gene: TRBJ2-3; CDR3 length: 16; V gene: TRBV29-1; CDR3 protein: CSVDGVRGQSTDTQYF; CDR3 DNA: TGCAGCGTTGATGGGGTGCGGGGGCAAAGCACAGATACGCAGTATTTT
D gene: TRBD1; clone size: -; J gene: TRBJ1-5; CDR3 length: 18; V gene: TRBV27; CDR3 protein: CASSGTGGAGWSNQPQHF; CDR3 DNA: TGTGCCAGCAGTGGAACAGGGGGCGCTGGGTGGAGCAATCAGCCCCAGCATTTT
D gene: TRBD1; clone size: -; J gene: TRBJ2-3; CDR3 length: 15; V gene: TRBV2; CDR3 protein: CASSEQGQGLDTQYF; CDR3 DNA: TGTGCCAGCAGTGAACAGGGACAGGGGTTAGATACGCAGTATTTT
D gene: -; clone size: -; J gene: TRBJ1-1; CDR3 length: 14; V gene: TRBV7-3; CDR3 protein: CASSSLGPHTEAFF; CDR3 DNA: TGTGCCAGCAGCTCACTAGGACCCCACACTGAAGCTTTCTTT
D gene: TRBD1; clone size: -; J gene: TRBJ1-1; CDR3 length: 17; V gene: TRBV19; CDR3 protein: CASSMRDRGLANTEAFF; CDR3 DNA: TGTGCCAGTAGTATGCGGGACAGGGGGCTGGCGAACACTGAAGCTTTCTTT
D gene: -; clone size: -; J gene: TRBJ1-5; CDR3 length: 13; V gene: TRBV2; CDR3 protein: CASRREGNQPQHF; CDR3 DNA: TGTGCCAGCAGGAGGGAGGGCAATCAGCCCCAGCATTTT
D gene: TRBD1; clone size: -; J gene: TRBJ2-7; CDR3 length: 14; V gene: TRBV2; CDR3 protein: CASRDRVSAYEQYF; CDR3 DNA: TGTGCCAGCAGAGACAGGGTGTCCGCCTACGAGCAGTACTTC
D gene: -; clone size: few; J gene: TRBJ2-1; CDR3 length: 14; V gene: TRBV6-5; CDR3 protein: CATHYVGPGGEQFF; CDR3 DNA: TGTGCCACACACTACGTAGGTCCGGGCGGGGAGCAGTTCTTC
D gene: TRBD2; clone size: -; J gene: TRBJ2-3; CDR3 length: 15; V gene: TRBV28; CDR3 protein: CASSFPGGFSDTQYF; CDR3 DNA: TGTGCCAGCAGTTTCCCGGGGGGGTTCTCAGATACGCAGTATTTT
D gene: TRBD2; clone size: -; J gene: TRBJ2-1; CDR3 length: 14; V gene: TRBV7-9; CDR3 protein: CASSLSGGSLEQFF; CDR3 DNA: TGTGCCAGCAGCTTAAGCGGGGGAAGTCTCGAGCAGTTCTTC
D gene: TRBD2; clone size: -; J gene: TRBJ2-5; CDR3 length: 14; V gene: TRBV6-5; CDR3 protein: CASSLSGGGETQYF; CDR3 DNA: TGTGCCAGCAGTCTTAGCGGGGGGGGAGAGACCCAGTACTTC
D gene: -; clone size: -; J gene: TRBJ2-7; CDR3 length: 12; V gene: TRBV29-1; CDR3 protein: CSVADSSYEQYF; CDR3 DNA: TGCAGCGTTGCCGACAGCTCCTACGAGCAGTACTTC
D gene: TRBD1; clone size: -; J gene: TRBJ2-6; CDR3 length: 17; V gene: TRBV5-8; CDR3 protein: CASSSDRGPAGANVLTF; CDR3 DNA: TGTGCCAGCAGCTCGGACAGGGGGCCGGCGGGGGCCAACGTCCTGACTTTC
D gene: -; clone size: -; J gene: TRBJ1-2; CDR3 length: 13; V gene: TRBV18; CDR3 protein: CASSPGSGDGYTF; CDR3 DNA: TGTGCCAGCTCACCTGGGTCAGGTGATGGCTACACCTTC
D gene: TRBD2; clone size: -; J gene: TRBJ2-3; CDR3 length: 15; V gene: TRBV3-1/TRBV3-2; CDR3 protein: CASSQGLAGADTQYF; CDR3 DNA: TGTGCCAGCAGCCAAGGACTAGCGGGGGCAGATACGCAGTATTTT
D gene: TRBD1; clone size: -; J gene: TRBJ2-1; CDR3 length: 21; V gene: TRBV24-1; CDR3 protein: CATSDLLMTGAQPTPYNEQFF; CDR3 DNA: TGTGCCACCAGTGATTTGCTCATGACAGGGGCCCAGCCGACCCCTTACAATGAGCAGTTCTTC
D gene: -; clone size: -; J gene: TRBJ1-2; CDR3 length: 14; V gene: TRBV5-4; CDR3 protein: CASSLEQGYYGYTF; CDR3 DNA: TGTGCCAGCAGCTTGGAACAGGGATACTATGGCTACACCTTC
D gene: TRBD2; clone size: -; J gene: TRBJ2-1; CDR3 length: 17; V gene: TRBV5-1; CDR3 protein: CASSLAGTSGRNNEQFF; CDR3 DNA: TGCGCCAGCAGCTTGGCCGGGACTAGCGGGCGAAACAATGAGCAGTTCTTC
D gene: TRBD1; clone size: -; J gene: TRBJ2-4; CDR3 length: 17; V gene: TRBV5-6; CDR3 protein: CASSPTRTGLAKNIQYF; CDR3 DNA: TGTGCCAGCAGCCCTACAAGGACAGGGCTAGCCAAAAACATTCAGTACTTC
D gene: -; clone size: -; J gene: TRBJ2-2; CDR3 length: 15; V gene: TRBV7-6; CDR3 protein: CASSLPLGAPRELFF; CDR3 DNA: TGTGCCAGCAGCTTACCCTTGGGGGCCCCCCGGGAGCTGTTTTTT
D gene: TRBD2; clone size: few; J gene: TRBJ2-3; CDR3 length: 14; V gene: TRBV24-1; CDR3 protein: CATRPSGRTDTQYF; CDR3 DNA: TGTGCCACCAGACCTAGCGGTCGTACAGATACGCAGTATTTT
D gene: TRBD1; clone size: -; J gene: TRBJ1-5; CDR3 length: 15; V gene: TRBV19; CDR3 protein: CASSPGTGVRQPQHF; CDR3 DNA: TGTGCCAGTAGCCCCGGGACAGGGGTTCGACAGCCCCAGCATTTT
D gene: TRBD1; clone size: -; J gene: TRBJ2-1; CDR3 length: 18; V gene: TRBV6-1; CDR3 protein: CASSELGSGTGLNNEQFF; CDR3 DNA: TGTGCCAGCAGTGAATTGGGCTCCGGGACAGGCCTAAACAATGAGCAGTTCTTC
D gene: TRBD2; clone size: -; J gene: TRBJ2-1; CDR3 length: 15; V gene: TRBV6-4; CDR3 protein: CASSETSGGAYEQFF; CDR3 DNA: TGTGCCAGCAGTGAAACCAGCGGGGGGGCCTATGAGCAGTTCTTC
D gene: -; clone size: -; J gene: TRBJ2-1; CDR3 length: 14; V gene: TRBV5-4; CDR3 protein: CASSLRGKSNEQFF; CDR3 DNA: TGTGCCAGCAGCTTGAGGGGAAAGAGCAATGAGCAGTTCTTC
D gene: -; clone size: -; J gene: TRBJ2-2; CDR3 length: 15; V gene: TRBV7-3; CDR3 protein: CASSLNLGLAGELFF; CDR3 DNA: TGTGCCAGCAGCTTAAATTTGGGGCTGGCCGGGGAGCTGTTTTTT
D gene: TRBD1; clone size: -; J gene: TRBJ1-1; CDR3 length: 18; V gene: TRBV7-9; CDR3 protein: CASSFNRVTNQGDTEAFF; CDR3 DNA: TGTGCCAGCAGCTTTAACAGGGTAACTAATCAGGGGGACACTGAAGCTTTCTTT
D gene: TRBD1; clone size: -; J gene: TRBJ2-2; CDR3 length: 14; V gene: TRBV10-1; CDR3 protein: CASSEDRGFGELFF; CDR3 DNA: TGCGCCAGCAGTGAAGACAGGGGGTTCGGGGAGCTGTTTTTT
D gene: TRBD1; clone size: -; J gene: TRBJ1-1; CDR3 length: 14; V gene: TRBV2; CDR3 protein: CASSVGQMNTEAFF; CDR3 DNA: TGTGCCAGCAGTGTGGGACAGATGAACACTGAAGCTTTCTTT
D gene: -; clone size: once; J gene: TRBJ1-2; CDR3 length: 15; V gene: TRBV19; CDR3 protein: CASSVTGAPSNGYTF; CDR3 DNA: TGTGCCAGTAGCGTTACAGGAGCCCCGTCTAATGGCTACACCTTC
D gene: -; clone size: -; J gene: TRBJ2-2; CDR3 length: 16; V gene: TRBV9; CDR3 protein: CASSQWRGTNTGELFF; CDR3 DNA: TGTGCCAGCAGCCAATGGCGGGGTACGAACACCGGGGAGCTGTTTTTT
D gene: TRBD1; clone size: -; J gene: TRBJ1-1; CDR3 length: 20; V gene: TRBV6-6; CDR3 protein: CASSPSPGDRGSRLNTEAFF; CDR3 DNA: TGTGCCAGCAGTCCTTCGCCCGGGGACAGGGGATCGCGCTTGAACACTGAAGCTTTCTTT
D gene: -; clone size: -; J gene: TRBJ1-5; CDR3 length: 20; V gene: TRBV4-2; CDR3 protein: CASSQHEGSPGGAQNQPQHF; CDR3 DNA: TGTGCCAGCAGCCAACATGAAGGCTCCCCGGGAGGGGCACAAAATCAGCCCCAGCATTTT
D gene: TRBD1; clone size: -; J gene: TRBJ1-1; CDR3 length: 16; V gene: TRBV3-1/TRBV3-2; CDR3 protein: CASSPPWDRGDAEAFF; CDR3 DNA: TGTGCCAGCAGCCCCCCGTGGGACAGGGGGGACGCTGAAGCTTTCTTT
D gene: TRBD2; clone size: -; J gene: TRBJ2-3; CDR3 length: 14; V gene: TRBV27; CDR3 protein: CASSGGVITDTQYF; CDR3 DNA: TGTGCCAGCAGCGGGGGGGTAATTACAGATACGCAGTATTTT
D gene: TRBD1; clone size: few; J gene: TRBJ2-7; CDR3 length: 21; V gene: TRBV28; CDR3 protein: CASTSGGLTSLSAHIFYEQYF; CDR3 DNA: TGTGCCAGCACTTCAGGGGGCTTGACGTCGCTCTCGGCCCATATCTTCTACGAGCAGTACTTC
D gene: -; clone size: -; J gene: TRBJ2-6; CDR3 length: 15; V gene: TRBV21-1; CDR3 protein: CASSMGLSGANVLTF; CDR3 DNA: TGTGCCAGCAGCATGGGGCTCTCTGGGGCCAACGTCCTGACTTTC
D gene: -; clone size: few; J gene: TRBJ2-7; CDR3 length: 15; V gene: TRBV7-9; CDR3 protein: CASSPPEGLGYEQYF; CDR3 DNA: TGTGCCAGCAGCCCACCGGAGGGTCTGGGGTACGAGCAGTACTTC
D gene: TRBD2; clone size: -; J gene: TRBJ2-3; CDR3 length: 16; V gene: TRBV5-8; CDR3 protein: CASSRGLAGVKDTQYF; CDR3 DNA: TGTGCCAGCAGCAGGGGACTAGCGGGCGTAAAAGATACGCAGTATTTT
D gene: TRBD1; clone size: -; J gene: TRBJ2-5; CDR3 length: 14; V gene: TRBV28; CDR3 protein: CASRRTGGAETQYF; CDR3 DNA: TGTGCCAGCAGACGGACAGGGGGCGCGGAGACCCAGTACTTC
D gene: -; clone size: -; J gene: TRBJ1-2; CDR3 length: 13; V gene: TRBV18; CDR3 protein: CASSPKAGSGYTF; CDR3 DNA: TGTGCCAGCTCACCAAAAGCAGGTAGTGGCTACACCTTC
D gene: -; clone size: few; J gene: TRBJ1-2; CDR3 length: 14; V gene: TRBV7-8; CDR3 protein: CASSLREGSYGYTF; CDR3 DNA: TGTGCCAGCAGCTTAAGGGAAGGGAGCTATGGCTACACCTTC
D gene: TRBD1; clone size: -; J gene: TRBJ1-1; CDR3 length: 14; V gene: TRBV11-2; CDR3 protein: CASSPSGGVTEAFF; CDR3 DNA: TGTGCCAGCAGCCCCTCAGGGGGAGTTACTGAAGCTTTCTTT
D gene: -; clone size: -; J gene: TRBJ2-3; CDR3 length: 16; V gene: TRBV6-1; CDR3 protein: CASSGTAGASTDTQYF; CDR3 DNA: TGTGCCAGCAGTGGAACTGCAGGGGCTAGCACAGATACGCAGTATTTT
D gene: -; clone size: -; J gene: TRBJ2-3; CDR3 length: 13; V gene: TRBV24-1; CDR3 protein: CATSQGSTDTQYF; CDR3 DNA: TGTGCCACTTCGCAGGGGTCCACAGATACGCAGTATTTT
D gene: -; clone size: -; J gene: TRBJ2-5; CDR3 length: 13; V gene: TRBV10-3; CDR3 protein: CAISPTGEETQYF; CDR3 DNA: TGTGCCATCAGTCCAACAGGAGAAGAGACCCAGTACTTC
D gene: TRBD2; clone size: -; J gene: TRBJ2-1; CDR3 length: 14; V gene: TRBV5-1; CDR3 protein: CASSLAGSYNEQFF; CDR3 DNA: TGCGCCAGCAGCTTAGCGGGATCCTACAATGAGCAGTTCTTC
D gene: -; clone size: -; J gene: TRBJ1-5; CDR3 length: 15; V gene: TRBV27; CDR3 protein: CASRAGLLSNQPQHF; CDR3 DNA: TGTGCCAGCAGGGCGGGGTTGCTTAGCAATCAGCCCCAGCATTTT
D gene: -; clone size: -; J gene: TRBJ2-7; CDR3 length: 13; V gene: TRBV27; CDR3 protein: CASSFSRGYEQYF; CDR3 DNA: TGTGCCAGCAGTTTCAGCAGGGGTTACGAGCAGTACTTC
D gene: -; clone size: -; J gene: TRBJ2-7; CDR3 length: 16; V gene: TRBV5-1; CDR3 protein: CASSPDGAGRAYEQYF; CDR3 DNA: TGCGCCAGCAGCCCGGATGGCGCGGGACGGGCCTACGAGCAGTACTTC
D gene: -; clone size: -; J gene: TRBJ2-5; CDR3 length: 14; V gene: TRBV7-2; CDR3 protein: CASSPRVGQETQYF; CDR3 DNA: TGTGCCAGCAGCCCGAGGGTGGGACAAGAGACCCAGTACTTC